This entry lists 26 T cell receptor beta chains sequenced from one sample in a study of T-cell reconstitution after alpha-beta-depleted transplantation in children. During its preparation, the TCRbeta library received unique molecular identifiers. TCRdb reanalysed the PCR reads using MiXCR and keeps one entry per CDR3 protein. The table includes 500,000 or so distinct CDR3 sequences, around a third detected once. The sequences come from PBMCs from the stem cell graft donor, collected from the stem cell graft. These receptors originate from a human donor who donated a stem cell graft to a child with aplastic anemia.

As regards this clonotype: The junction departs from germline at one end; a sequencing error may be responsible. V usage is TRBV20-1 and J usage is TRBJ2-1; TRBD1 is a possible D gene (5 bases). Looked up from germline, CDR1 is DFQATT and CDR2 is SNEGSKA (reference sequence). This CDR3 contains 13 residues. The CDR3 DNA sequence: TGCAGTGCTGGAGACAGACTCTACAATGAGCAGTTCTTC. Translated, it gives CSAGDRLYNEQFF.

This chain connects TRBV29-1 to TRBJ2-5; D might be TRBD2 (6 bases). CDR1 is SQVTM, CDR2 ANQGSEA, per germline. V lost 7 bases and J lost 10, with 16 bases in between. The CDR3 sequence is 11 residues long. DNA for the CDR3: TGCAGCGCCGGTCACCGGGACTTCCAGTACTTC. It is translated as CSAGHRDFQYF.

A few counts support this clonotype. The V and J genes are TRBV29-1 and TRBJ2-3, with D hard to call. V lost 4 bases and J 3 bases, leaving 5 bases between the germline ends. The CDR3 runs 11 residues. CDR1 SQVTM and CDR2 ANQGSEA come from the germline V gene. Here the CDR3 DNA reads TGCAGCGTTGCCCGGACAGATACGCAGTATTTT. Translation: CSVARTDTQYF.

V and J are TRBV29-1 and TRBJ2-2; 8 positions agree with TRBD2. The germline gives CDR1 SQVTM, CDR2 ANQGSEA. This CDR3 is 16 amino acids long. The V segment lost 2 bases and the J segment 6 bases; nucleotides outside the gene matches: 11. The CDR3 DNA sequence: TGCAGCGTTGAACATCCAGCGGGAGATGTTGCCGGGGAGCTGTTTTTT. It specifies CSVEHPAGDVAGELFF.

This chain connects TRBV20-1 to TRBJ1-5; 9 nucleotides match TRBD1. Germline V gene lookup returns CDR1 DFQATT and CDR2 SNEGSKA (reference sequence). The CDR3 length is 17 residues. V was clipped by 0 bases and J by 3 bases; unmatched bases: 9. CDR3 protein: CSARDGARTGVNQPQHF. The CDR3 nucleotides are TGCAGTGCTAGAGATGGAGCCAGGACAGGGGTCAATCAGCCCCAGCATTTT.

J is TRBJ2-3 and V is TRBV6-2 or TRBV6-3; D is perhaps TRBD2 (6 bases). CDR1 MNHEY and CDR2 SVGEGT come from the germline V gene. With 5 bases removed from V and 0 bases from J, the gap between germline ends came to 9 bases. The CDR3 runs to 14 residues. The CDR3: CASSTLASTDTQYF. CDR3 DNA: TGTGCCAGCAGTACCCTAGCGAGCACAGATACGCAGTATTTT.

This clonotype appeared once. One end of the junction does not line up with germline, which may come from a read error. The gene calls are TRBV27 and TRBJ2-2; D not resolved. The CDR3 has 15 residues. Germline-derived CDR1 and CDR2 are MNHEY and SMNVEV (reference sequence). This CDR3 is CASSLSFGGAGELFF. CDR3 nucleotides: TGTGCCAGCAGTCTATCCTTTGGTGGCGCCGGGGAGCTGTTTTTT.

J is TRBJ1-3 and V is TRBV5-1; D uncertain. CDR1 and CDR2 (germline): SGHRS, YFSETQ. This CDR3 spans 15 amino acids. Trimming took 0 bases from V and 6 from J, leaving 13 bases between them. This chain's CDR3 is CASSLAGLKENTIYF. CDR3 DNA sequence: TGCGCCAGCAGCTTGGCCGGGCTGAAGGAAAACACCATATATTTT. Full variable domain (outside the CDR3, taken from reference TRBV5-1 and TRBJ1-3): KAGVTQTPRYLIKTRGQQVTLSCSPISGHRSVSWYQQTPGQGLQFLFEYFSETQRNKGNFPGRFSGRQFSNSRSEMNVSTLELGDSALYLCASSLAGLKENTIYFGEGSWLTVV.

The chain joins TRBV7-2 to TRBJ2-5, with a tentative D call TRBD2 (6 bases). This CDR3 region has 14 residues. The V and J ends lost 5 bases and 3 bases respectively, with 13 bases between them. Per germline, CDR1 SGHTA and CDR2 FQGNSA. The DNA of the CDR3 is TGTGCCAGCAGCCCAGGACGGGAGAAAGAGACCCAGTACTTC. Amino acids: CASSPGREKETQYF.

The chain employs TRBV25-1 and TRBJ2-2; 9 positions match TRBD2. The germline V gene has CDR1 MGHDK and CDR2 SYGVNS. V was pared by 4 bases and J by 1 base, with 4 bases of the junction left unmatched. The CDR3 is 16 residues long. This CDR3 reads CASSALAGMNTGELFF. CDR3 coding DNA: TGTGCCAGCAGTGCGCTAGCGGGGATGAACACCGGGGAGCTGTTTTTT. The full variable domain, in which reference TRBV25-1 and TRBJ2-2 provide the parts outside the CDR3, is EADIYQTPRYLVIGTGKKITLECSQTMGHDKMYWYQQDPGMELHLIHYSYGVNSTEKGDLSSESTVSRIRTEHFPLTLESARPSHTSQYLCASSALAGMNTGELFFGEGSRLTVL.

This chain joins TRBV5-6 and TRBJ2-4; D may be TRBD1 or TRBD2 (7 bases each). Trimming removed 2 bases at V and 4 bases at J, with 28 bases between. CDR1 is SGHDT and CDR2 is YYEEEE in the germline V gene. The CDR3 contains 20 residues. The CDR3 sequence is CASSFPPTGRGPPPKNIQYF. In nucleotides, the CDR3 is TGTGCCAGCAGCTTCCCGCCGACAGGGAGGGGGCCCCCCCCTAAAAACATTCAGTACTTC. Complete variable domain (other parts from reference TRBV5-6 and TRBJ2-4): DAGVTQSPTHLIKTRGQQVTLRCSPKSGHDTVSWYQQALGQGPQFIFQYYEEEERQRGNFPDRFSGHQFPNYSSELNVNALLLGDSALYLCASSFPPTGRGPPPKNIQYFGAGTRLSVL.

V and J are TRBV5-1 and TRBJ1-2, with a weak D call TRBD1 (6 bases). The CDR3 extends over 16 amino acids. Per the germline V gene, CDR1 is SGHRS and CDR2 is YFSETQ. The V gene lost 0 bases and the J gene lost 8 bases, with 20 bases spanning the gap. CDR3 region: CASSLGFGAGDGGYTF. For the CDR3, the DNA is TGCGCCAGCAGCTTGGGTTTTGGCGCAGGGGATGGCGGCTACACCTTC.

This rearrangement joins TRBV30 to TRBJ1-1; a weak D match, TRBD1 (5 bases). Germline V gene sequence: CDR1 GTSNPN, CDR2 SVGIG (reference sequence). This CDR3 contains 14 residues. The CDR3 reads CAWDRGSMNTEAFF. The CDR3 region has the DNA TGTGCGTGGGACCGAGGATCGATGAACACTGAAGCTTTCTTT.

This chain uses TRBV15 with TRBJ2-3; D not resolved. This CDR3 is built from 13 residues. CDR1 and CDR2 from the germline V gene are LNHNV and YYDKDF (reference sequence). V was shortened by 0 bases and J by 5 bases, with 6 bases between the two germline ends. CDR3 bases: TGTGCCACCAGCAGAGATTTGGGAGATACGCAGTATTTT. Translating it yields CATSRDLGDTQYF.

This clonotype has a handful of counts. The genes are TRBV2 and TRBJ2-1, with TRBD2 matching over 10 bases. Germline CDR1 reads SNHLY; CDR2 reads FYNNEI. The CDR3 contains 15 residues. V was clipped by 8 bases and J by 9 bases; unmatched bases: 13. CDR3 coding DNA: TGTGCCAGCCAACATAGCGGGAGGTTCGGGAGTGAGCAGTTCTTC. The encoded protein is CASQHSGRFGSEQFF.

This clonotype has a handful of counts. The chain joins TRBV10-3 to TRBJ2-5; no clear D gene. This CDR3 is 11 amino acids long. Trimming stripped 3 bases from V and 4 bases from J, with 3 bases between. The V gene's germline CDR1 is ENHRY and CDR2 SYGVKD. Here the CDR3 DNA reads TGTGCCATCAGTGAAAGAGAGACCCAGTACTTC. Protein product: CAISERETQYF.

The chain couples TRBV4-3 to TRBJ2-5, with 15 bases aligning to TRBD2. Germline trimming cut 4 bases from V and 4 bases from J; bases unmatched to any gene: 4. This CDR3 is built from 16 residues. CDR1 LGHNA and CDR2 YSLEER come from the germline V gene. CDR3 sequence: CASSLGLAGGGETQYF. As DNA, the CDR3 is TGCGCCAGCAGCCTCGGACTAGCGGGAGGGGGAGAGACCCAGTACTTC.

This clonotype has a handful of counts. V and J are TRBV6-2 or TRBV6-3 and TRBJ2-5, with TRBD1 as a possible D gene (6 bases). With 6 bases removed from V and 4 bases from J, the gap between germline ends came to 21 bases. In germline, CDR1 is MNHEY, CDR2 SVGEGT. This CDR3 has 16 residues. For the CDR3, the DNA is TGTGCCAGCAGCGGAGCTACAGGGTCTGGTCGAGAGACCCAGTACTTC. Protein: CASSGATGSGRETQYF.

The sample holds a few counts of this clonotype. This chain joins TRBV5-1 and TRBJ2-7; 10 bases agree with TRBD2. The germline V gene encodes CDR1 SGHRS and CDR2 YFSETQ. The CDR3 is made up of 16 amino acids. Losses at the gene ends were 0 bases for V and 1 base for J; bases not matched to a gene: 4. The CDR3 bases are TGCGCCAGCAGCTTGGCCTTAGCGGGAGGATCCTACGAGCAGTACTTC. It yields the protein CASSLALAGGSYEQYF.

This clonotype was detected many times. The V gene is TRBV5-1, the J gene TRBJ2-1; no reliable D call. The CDR3 totals 15 residues. The V and J ends lost 0 bases and 0 bases respectively, with 7 bases between them. Germline V gene data show CDR1 as SGHRS and CDR2 as YFSETQ. CDR3 DNA sequence: TGCGCCAGCAGCTTGGGGCAGAGCTCCTACAATGAGCAGTTCTTC. This translates into CASSLGQSSYNEQFF.

This clonotype was observed a handful of times. V usage is TRBV6-5 and J usage is TRBJ1-1; maybe TRBD1 (5 bases). V was trimmed by 1 base and J by 7 bases, leaving 13 bases between them. Looked up from germline, CDR1 is MNHEY and CDR2 is SVGAGI. The CDR3 sequence is 14 residues long. CDR3: CASSYWDGRSEAFF. The CDR3 coding sequence is TGTGCCAGCAGTTACTGGGACGGGCGAAGTGAAGCTTTCTTT.

This rearrangement joins TRBV12-3 or TRBV12-4 to TRBJ1-2; TRBD1 agrees at 7 bases. Germline trimming cut 5 bases from V and 3 bases from J; bases unmatched to any gene: 15. This CDR3 has 17 residues. The CDR3 DNA follows: TGTGCCAGCAGTCTCGGGACACAGGGGTGGGAGGACTATGGCTACACCTTC. Its protein is CASSLGTQGWEDYGYTF.

The rearrangement uses TRBV5-4 and TRBJ1-4, with 8 bases that match TRBD1. The germline V gene encodes CDR1 SGHNT and CDR2 YYREEE (reference sequence). V shed 4 bases and J 3 bases; nucleotides not matched to a gene: 2. The CDR3 consists of 14 residues. The CDR3, as DNA: TGTGCCAGCAGCCAGGACAGGGCTAATGAAAAACTGTTTTTT. Its protein product is CASSQDRANEKLFF.

The chain combines TRBV29-1 with TRBJ2-1; TRBD2 agrees at 10 bases. Losses at the gene ends were 3 bases for V and 14 bases for J; bases not matched to a gene: 10. CDR1 SQVTM and CDR2 ANQGSEA come from the germline V gene. CDR3 length: 13 amino acids. CDR3 loop: CSVDWTSGVKEFF. CDR3 DNA: TGCAGCGTTGATTGGACTAGCGGAGTAAAGGAGTTCTTC.

The chain uses TRBV29-1 and TRBJ1-1; 8 bases match TRBD1. CDR3 length: 12 residues. Germline V lookup: CDR1 SQVTM, CDR2 ANQGSEA. V shed 8 bases and J 6 bases; nucleotides not matched to a gene: 8. CDR3 in DNA: TGCAGCTCTCGACAGGGGACGGCTGAAGCTTTCTTT. Amino acids: CSSRQGTAEAFF.

This clonotype was recorded a few times. This chain connects TRBV6-5 to TRBJ2-3; no clear D gene. Trimming removed 2 bases at V and 6 bases at J, with 18 bases between. The CDR3 is made up of 16 amino acids. Per the germline V gene, CDR1 is MNHEY and CDR2 is SVGAGI. CDR3 sequence reads: CASSYGIAPVLDTQYF. The CDR3 nucleotides are TGTGCCAGCAGTTACGGTATTGCTCCGGTGCTGGATACGCAGTATTTT.